The source of this T cell receptor beta chain is a study of T-cell memory formation after mild COVID-19. Points from the study as a whole: Some clones that responded turned up in pre-infection memory, which suggests that cross-reactive memory joined in. Day 15 to 85 contracting clones showed balanced CD4/CD8; day 15 to 37 expanders favored CD4+. SARS-CoV-2 specificity of second-wave clones peaking day 37 was unconfirmed.

Trimming cost V 3 bases and J 3 bases, with 11 bases left between them. CDR1 and CDR2 (germline): SQVTM, ANQGSEA. The CDR3 spans 13 residues. One entry per CDR3 protein results from TCRdb running MiXCR on the 5' RACE reads. This table has about 600,000 distinct CDR3 sequences, 20% to 25% appearing once. Details on this clonotype: Antigen: not known.

The clonotype comes from an adult woman who had mild COVID-19 (a few samples of this study predate the infection). Cell type and time point are not known. Input material: PBMCs or a T cell subset sorted from them (not recorded which). V and J are TRBV29-1 and TRBJ1-1; maybe TRBD1 (5 bases). The CDR3 DNA reads as TGCAGCGTTGAGGCAGGGACCTACACTGAAGCTTTCTTT. Translating it yields CSVEAGTYTEAFF.